These 31 T cell receptor beta chains share one sample of origin, sequenced in a study of blood T cell repertoires in COVID-19. Profiled with immunoSEQ multiplex PCR; TCRdb holds only in-frame clones, not every one. This sample carries about 210,000 clones, about 86% of them seen once, and the ten largest clones take 3.5% to 4%. Material: PBMCs or T cells enriched from blood (not recorded which). Receptors were obtained from a woman aged 40 to 50 with acute COVID-19.

The J gene is TRBJ2-2, the V gene TRBV5-8, with 8 bases identical to TRBD1. The V and J ends lost 0 bases and 5 bases, in that order; junction bases with no gene match: 6. In germline, CDR1 is SGHTS, CDR2 YDEGEE. This CDR3 is built from 16 residues. The CDR3 DNA follows: TGTGCCAGCAGCTTGGGGCAGGGGGCACGGACCGGGGAGCTGTTTTTT. It yields the protein CASSLGQGARTGELFF.

The chain recombines TRBV19 with TRBJ2-7, with 8 positions matching TRBD2. The germline gives CDR1 LNHDA, CDR2 SQIVND (reference sequence). This CDR3 has 15 residues. V lost 5 bases, J lost 5 bases, and 11 bases stayed unmatched. Here the CDR3 reads CASSSSSGSRHEQYF. For the CDR3, the DNA is TGTGCCAGTAGTTCCTCCAGCGGGAGTAGGCACGAGCAGTACTTC.

The chain is built from TRBV6-4 and TRBJ1-1; no definite D call. The CDR3 totals 15 residues. CDR1 and CDR2 (germline): MRHNA, SNTAGT. Between the trimmed V and J ends, which lost 6 bases and 7 bases, there was a span of 21 bases. As DNA, the CDR3 is TGTGCCAGCAGGGCCAATCCATCGGGGTTCAGTGAAGCTTTCTTT. It is translated as CASRANPSGFSEAFF.

The chain joins TRBV28 to TRBJ2-7; tentative D call: TRBD1 (5 bases). Germline lookup yields CDR1 MDHEN and CDR2 SYDVKM. Trimming removed 5 bases from V and 9 bases from J, with 11 bases in between. This CDR3 has 11 amino acids. The CDR3 DNA follows: TGTGCCAGCAGTACAGGAAGGGGGCAGTACTTC. As protein: CASSTGRGQYF.

The chain combines TRBV28 with TRBJ1-5, with 7 positions matching TRBD1. Germline CDR1 and CDR2: MDHEN and SYDVKM. The trim removed 3 bases at V and 5 bases at J, leaving 7 bases unmatched. The CDR3 runs to 15 residues. CDR3 protein: CASSFRGQAHQPQHF. The CDR3 coding sequence is TGTGCCAGCAGTTTCCGTGGACAGGCGCATCAGCCCCAGCATTTT.

This clone came up once. The rearrangement links TRBV5-1 to TRBJ2-1; no firm D call. Deletions cut 4 bases from V and 9 bases from J, with 11 bases between. This CDR3 contains 12 residues. Germline CDR1 SGHRS, CDR2 YFSETQ. This CDR3 reads CASSATFREQFF. CDR3 nucleotides: TGCGCCAGCAGCGCTACTTTTCGTGAGCAGTTCTTC.

V is TRBV29-1 and J is TRBJ1-1; tentative D call: TRBD1 (5 bases). V lost 7 bases to trimming and J lost 2 bases, with 11 bases between them. This CDR3 has 12 amino acids. Germline loops: CDR1 SQVTM, CDR2 ANQGSEA. The CDR3 loop is CSAGGSNTEAFF. CDR3 in DNA: TGCAGCGCCGGGGGGAGCAACACTGAAGCTTTCTTT.

On this clone: Different DNA sequences within this sample yield the same CDR3. This chain joins TRBV28 and TRBJ1-2, with TRBD1 as a possible D gene (5 bases). Deletions cut 3 bases from V and 4 bases from J, with 9 bases between. Germline V lookup: CDR1 MDHEN, CDR2 SYDVKM. The CDR3 covers 13 residues. The CDR3: CASSLGGSYGYTF. In DNA, the CDR3 is TGTGCCAGCAGTTTGGGGGGTAGCTATGGCTACACCTTC.

This clone showed up just once. The chain employs TRBV5-1 and TRBJ1-5; 7 bases align to TRBD1. J gave up 8 bases and V 3 bases, and 11 bases lay outside the gene matches. Germline V lookup: CDR1 SGHRS, CDR2 YFSETQ. This CDR3 spans 15 amino acids. The CDR3 region has the DNA TGCGCCAGCAGCTCTACTCCCGGGACAGAAAAGCCCCAGCATTTT. Translation gives CASSSTPGTEKPQHF.

This chain links TRBV13 with TRBJ1-6; D unresolved. The CDR3 is 14 residues long. The germline V gene has CDR1 PRHDT and CDR2 FYEKMQ (reference sequence). V was shortened by 0 bases and J by 4 bases, with 4 bases between the two germline ends. CDR3 loop: CASSLGEYNSPLHF. CDR3 nucleotide sequence: TGTGCCAGCAGCTTAGGGGAGTATAATTCACCCCTCCACTTT. The complete variable domain, with remaining parts taken from reference TRBV13 and TRBJ1-6, reads AAGVIQSPRHLIKEKRETATLKCYPIPRHDTVYWYQQGPGQDPQFLISFYEKMQSDKGSIPDRFSAQQFSDYHSELNMSSLELGDSALYFCASSLGEYNSPLHFGNGTRLTVT.

This clone was seen a single time. This chain joins TRBV6-1 and TRBJ2-7, with a weak D call TRBD1 (5 bases). Germline V gives CDR1 MNHNS, CDR2 SASEGT. CDR3 size: 15 residues. Deletions cut 0 bases from V and 2 bases from J, with 11 bases between. CDR3 in DNA: TGTGCCAGCAGTGAAGCGGGGCTGTTACCCTACGAGCAGTACTTC. Encoded protein: CASSEAGLLPYEQYF.

This chain joins TRBV10-1 and TRBJ2-1; D call uncertain. Germline-derived CDR1 and CDR2 are WNHNN and SYGVQD (reference sequence). V was cut by 6 bases and J by 7 bases, with 13 bases left in between. CDR3 size: 13 residues. This chain's CDR3 is CASRLGPENEQFF. The CDR3 bases are TGCGCCAGCAGGTTAGGTCCGGAGAATGAGCAGTTCTTC.

V gene TRBV3-1 (or the pseudogene TRBV3-2) combines with J gene TRBJ2-2; possibly TRBD2 for D (6 bases). The CDR3 totals 16 residues. Trimming shortened V by 0 bases and J by 7 bases, and 15 bases separated the two germline ends. Germline V gene data show CDR1 as LGHDT and CDR2 as YNNKEL (reference sequence). This CDR3 is CASSQDWGEVHGELFF. DNA for the CDR3: TGTGCCAGCAGCCAAGATTGGGGGGAGGTTCACGGGGAGCTGTTTTTT.

This clone was counted between two and nine times. The chain couples TRBV7-3 to TRBJ2-6; D not resolved. Germline V gives CDR1 SGHTA, CDR2 FQGTGA. V gave up 3 bases and J gave up 0 bases, with 3 bases separating them. CDR3 length: 14 residues. CDR3 residues: CASSLSSGANVLTF. CDR3 bases: TGTGCCAGCAGCTTGAGCTCTGGGGCCAACGTCCTGACTTTC.

The CDR3 DNA is TGTGCCAGCAGTTCGGACAGGGGGAACATTCAGTACTTC. Translated: CASSSDRGNIQYF. The chain recombines TRBV6-5 with TRBJ2-4; 10 bases are a match to TRBD1. Trimming cost V 4 bases and J 7 bases; bases outside gene matches: 1. CDR1 and CDR2 (germline): MNHEY, SVGAGI. The CDR3 runs 13 residues.

The chain carries TRBV7-9 and TRBJ2-5; 7 bases align to TRBD2. V trimming: 5 bases; J trimming: 2 bases; junction bases outside the gene matches: 8. Germline V CDR1 and CDR2: SEHNR, FQNEAQ (reference sequence). This CDR3 contains 15 residues. The CDR3 DNA follows: TGTGCCAGCAGCCCAACCGGGACTATTCAAGAGACCCAGTACTTC. Protein product: CASSPTGTIQETQYF.

The chain uses TRBV27 and TRBJ1-1; no reliable D call. CDR3 length: 15 residues. The ends were cut back, 7 bases at V and 4 bases at J, with 19 bases in the middle. CDR1 is MNHEY, CDR2 SMNVEV, per germline (reference sequence). The CDR3 spells CASTPSRGTGTEAFF. As DNA, the CDR3 is TGTGCCAGCACCCCTAGTCGGGGTACGGGCACTGAAGCTTTCTTT.

As DNA, the CDR3 is TGCGCCAGCAGGCCCAGGGTTGACACTGAAGCTTTCTTT. This sequence encodes CASRPRVDTEAFF. The chain joins TRBV5-1 to TRBJ1-1; a possible D gene is TRBD1 (5 bases). Germline assignment: CDR1 SGHRS and CDR2 YFSETQ. The CDR3 is 13 amino acids. The ends were cut back, 5 bases at V and 3 bases at J, with 11 bases in the middle. Drawing the rest from reference TRBV5-1 and TRBJ1-1, the complete variable domain is KAGVTQTPRYLIKTRGQQVTLSCSPISGHRSVSWYQQTPGQGLQFLFEYFSETQRNKGNFPGRFSGRQFSNSRSEMNVSTLELGDSALYLCASRPRVDTEAFFGQGTRLTVV.

This chain connects TRBV10-1 to TRBJ2-1; TRBD1 is a possible D gene (5 bases). The V gene's germline CDR1 is WNHNN and CDR2 SYGVQD (reference sequence). CDR3 length: 16 residues. CDR3 nucleotide sequence: TGCGCTAGGCAGGGTTTGCAACCCCCTTTCGACAATGAGCAGTTCTTC. Amino acids: CARQGLQPPFDNEQFF.

V is TRBV25-1 and J is TRBJ2-5, with a possible D match to TRBD1 (6 bases). Deletions cut 4 bases from V and 4 bases from J, with 16 bases between. The CDR3 covers 15 residues. CDR1 and CDR2 (germline): MGHDK, SYGVNS. The CDR3 protein is CASSGGLGLGETQYF. The CDR3 DNA is TGTGCCAGCAGTGGGGGGCTCGGCCTCGGAGAGACCCAGTACTTC.

The genes are TRBV7-9 and TRBJ2-7; 7 bases agree with TRBD1. This CDR3 comprises 13 residues. CDR1 is SEHNR and CDR2 is FQNEAQ in the germline V gene (reference sequence). V was pared by 11 bases and J by 0 bases, with 7 bases of the junction left unmatched. The CDR3 is CARSRDSSYEQYF. The DNA for the CDR3 is TGTGCCCGCTCCCGGGACAGCTCCTACGAGCAGTACTTC.

This chain links TRBV6-5 with TRBJ1-3, with D unclear. Germline V lookup: CDR1 MNHEY, CDR2 SVGAGI. With 4 bases removed from V and 2 bases from J, the gap between germline ends came to 12 bases. The CDR3 has 15 residues. CDR3 sequence reads: CASSSRRAAGNTIYF. CDR3 sequence (DNA): TGTGCCAGCAGTTCCAGGAGGGCCGCTGGAAACACCATATATTTT.

This clone was seen once. The chain joins TRBV28 to TRBJ1-2; 11 bases agree with TRBD1. V trimming: 7 bases; J trimming: 1 base; junction bases outside the gene matches: 14. The CDR3 has 18 residues. The germline V gene encodes CDR1 MDHEN and CDR2 SYDVKM. CDR3 protein: CASIPDRDRGEYNYGYTF. CDR3 nucleotide sequence: TGTGCCAGCATTCCTGATCGGGACAGGGGGGAATATAACTATGGCTACACCTTC.

The CDR3 bases are TGTGCCAGCAGCTCAACAGGGATGGGTGAGCAGTTCTTC. Its protein product is CASSSTGMGEQFF. The chain recombines TRBV7-2 with TRBJ2-1; D perhaps matches TRBD1 (6 bases). The germline CDR1 and CDR2 sequences are SGHTA and FQGNSA. V lost 4 bases and J 9 bases, leaving 13 bases between the germline ends. The CDR3 has 13 amino acids.

V usage is TRBV7-2 and J usage is TRBJ2-7; 9 nucleotides align to TRBD1. The CDR3 contains 16 residues. J lost 2 bases, V lost 3 bases, and 8 bases had no gene match. Germline assignment: CDR1 SGHTA and CDR2 FQGNSA. Here the CDR3 reads CASSFGQGKGTYEQYF. The CDR3, as DNA: TGTGCCAGCAGCTTCGGACAGGGGAAAGGGACCTACGAGCAGTACTTC.

CDR3 protein: CASSGRAYGYTF. CDR3 DNA: TGTGCCAGCAGCGGGCGGGCCTATGGCTACACCTTC. The J gene is TRBJ1-2, the V gene TRBV4-2; D not certain. This CDR3 is 12 amino acids long. Germline V CDR1 and CDR2: LGHNA, YNFKEQ. The V end was cut by 5 bases, the J end by 4 bases, with 8 bases between.

The chain employs TRBV24-1 and TRBJ1-1, with D unclear. Deletions cut 7 bases from V and 1 base from J, with 15 bases between. Per germline, CDR1 KGHDR and CDR2 SFDVKD. CDR3 length: 15 residues. This CDR3 reads CATRPPELRNTEAFF. The CDR3 DNA reads as TGTGCCACCAGACCCCCGGAGTTGCGGAACACTGAAGCTTTCTTT.

The rearrangement links TRBV28 to TRBJ1-1; D is uncertain. CDR1 and CDR2 (germline): MDHEN, SYDVKM. The CDR3 extends over 12 amino acids. The V gene lost 5 bases and the J gene lost 8 bases, with 12 bases spanning the gap. CDR3 sequence (DNA): TGTGCCAGCAGTCCTCCCGCGCGGGAAGCTTTCTTT. Its translation: CASSPPAREAFF.

The V gene is TRBV15, the J gene TRBJ1-2; D might be TRBD1 (6 bases). Trimming stripped 3 bases from V and 6 bases from J, with 11 bases between. The CDR3 is 13 residues long. CDR1 LNHNV and CDR2 YYDKDF come from the germline V gene (reference sequence). The CDR3 DNA is TGTGCCACCAGCAGCAGGGGAGGGGATGGCTACACCTTC. Its translation is CATSSRGGDGYTF.

This clone has only one observation. This chain joins TRBV27 and TRBJ2-5; TRBD2 matches 12 bases. CDR3 size: 17 residues. Germline trimming cut 6 bases from V and 3 bases from J; bases unmatched to any gene: 11. CDR1 and CDR2 from the germline V gene are MNHEY and SMNVEV (reference sequence). The CDR3 nucleotides read TGTGCCAGCAGCCCGGGTCGACTAGCGGGAGAAGAAGAGACCCAGTACTTC. It is translated as CASSPGRLAGEEETQYF.

The chain is built from TRBV28 and TRBJ2-7; TRBD2 aligns across 12 bases. CDR1 and CDR2 from the germline V gene are MDHEN and SYDVKM. The trim removed 5 bases at V and 3 bases at J, leaving 8 bases unmatched. The CDR3 extends over 16 amino acids. CDR3 loop: CASSQLTSGRFYEQYF. The CDR3 DNA sequence: TGTGCCAGCAGTCAACTTACTAGCGGGAGGTTCTACGAGCAGTACTTC.